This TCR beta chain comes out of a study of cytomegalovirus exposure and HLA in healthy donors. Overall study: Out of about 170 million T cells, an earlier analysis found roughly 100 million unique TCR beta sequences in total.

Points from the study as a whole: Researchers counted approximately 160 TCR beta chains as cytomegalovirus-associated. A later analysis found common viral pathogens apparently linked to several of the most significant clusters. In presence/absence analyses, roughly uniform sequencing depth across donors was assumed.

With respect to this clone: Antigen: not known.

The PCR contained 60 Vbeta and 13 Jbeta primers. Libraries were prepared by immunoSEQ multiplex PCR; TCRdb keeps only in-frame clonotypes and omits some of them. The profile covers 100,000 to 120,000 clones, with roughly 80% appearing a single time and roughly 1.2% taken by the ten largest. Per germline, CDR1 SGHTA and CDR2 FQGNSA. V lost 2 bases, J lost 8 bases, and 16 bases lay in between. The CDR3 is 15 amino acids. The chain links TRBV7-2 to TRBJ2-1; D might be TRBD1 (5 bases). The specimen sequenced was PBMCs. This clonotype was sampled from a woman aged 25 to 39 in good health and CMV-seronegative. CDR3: CASSLSDSVVYEQFF. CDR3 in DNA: TGTGCCAGCAGCTTATCCGACAGTGTCGTCTATGAGCAGTTCTTC.